A single sample gave rise to the 26 T cell receptor beta chains below, sequenced in a study of identical twins. One entry per CDR3 protein, called by TCRdb with MiXCR from the 5' RACE reads. The sample includes fewer than 550,000 distinct CDR3 sequences, 13% to 15% of them seen just once. This same sample was also taken into another study, of yellow fever vaccine responses in identical twins.

The sample comprised CD4+ T cells sorted from blood. These receptor sequences come from a woman aged 18-29 years in good health.

V gene TRBV6-2 or TRBV6-3 combines with J gene TRBJ2-1; 10 bases line up with TRBD2. CDR3 length: 15 residues. CDR1 and CDR2 (germline): MNHEY, SVGEGT. V was clipped by 7 bases and J by 3 bases; unmatched bases: 6. CDR3 nucleotide sequence: TGTGCCAGCACCAAAGCTAGCGGGGGCTACAATGAGCAGTTCTTC. Its protein product is CASTKASGGYNEQFF.

This rearrangement joins TRBV19 to TRBJ2-7; TRBD1 matches at 9 bases. Germline V gives CDR1 LNHDA, CDR2 SQIVND (reference sequence). The CDR3 consists of 17 residues. The V segment lost 4 bases and the J segment 2 bases; nucleotides outside the gene matches: 12. The DNA of the CDR3 is TGTGCCAGTAGTACTGCATCACCGACAGGGGGTCCCTACGAGCAGTACTTC. This codes for CASSTASPTGGPYEQYF.

The J gene is TRBJ2-7, the V gene TRBV3-1, with 9 bases fitting TRBD1. The V and J ends lost 2 bases and 6 bases, in that order; junction bases with no gene match: 5. Germline V gives CDR1 LGHDT, CDR2 YNNKEL (reference sequence). The CDR3 is made up of 14 amino acids. The CDR3 region has the DNA TGTGCCAGCAGCCAATGGACAGGGGTAAGCGAGCAGTACTTC. Residues: CASSQWTGVSEQYF.

This clonotype was found many times. This sequence joins TRBV7-9 and TRBJ2-2, with 7 positions matching TRBD1. The CDR3 extends over 15 amino acids. The V and J ends lost 1 base and 1 base, in that order; junction bases with no gene match: 0. Germline CDR1 SEHNR, CDR2 FQNEAQ (reference sequence). CDR3 residues: CASSLGDRNTGELFF. Here the CDR3 DNA reads TGTGCCAGCAGCTTAGGGGACAGGAACACCGGGGAGCTGTTTTTT. Looking up the rest from reference TRBV7-9 and TRBJ2-2 gives the full variable domain: DTGVSQNPRHKITKRGQNVTFRCDPISEHNRLYWYRQTLGQGPEFLTYFQNEAQLEKSRLLSDRFSAERPKGSFSTLEIQRTEQGDSAMYLCASSLGDRNTGELFFGEGSRLTVL.

Comments on this clonotype: The germline gene is not matched at one end of the junction; a read error may be the cause. The DNA for the CDR3 is TGTGCCATCAGTTCGACTAGCGGGGGCTACGATCCGGCGTACAATGAGCAGTTCTTC. This translates into CAISSTSGGYDPAYNEQFF. This chain links TRBV12-3 or TRBV12-4 with TRBJ2-1; 12 bases map to TRBD2. The CDR3 is 19 amino acids.

Ten or more counts support this clonotype. The rearrangement uses TRBV12-3 or TRBV12-4 and TRBJ2-1; TRBD2 matches 14 bases. The CDR3 consists of 17 residues. Trimming took 8 bases from V and 4 from J; bases not matched to a gene: 10. The CDR3 sequence is CASLRLAGGQRYNEQFF. The DNA for the CDR3 is TGTGCCAGCCTTAGACTAGCGGGGGGGCAAAGATACAATGAGCAGTTCTTC.

The chain joins TRBV19 to TRBJ2-7; D not resolved. CDR1 is LNHDA and CDR2 is SQIVND in the germline V gene (reference sequence). Trimming stripped 3 bases from V and 6 bases from J, with 12 bases between. This CDR3 is 13 amino acids long. This chain's CDR3 is CASSIKNGFEQYF. As DNA, the CDR3 is TGTGCCAGTAGTATTAAGAACGGTTTCGAGCAGTACTTC.

The chain has TRBV7-8 and TRBJ2-5, with TRBD1 matching over 8 bases. The CDR3 is 18 residues long. The V gene's germline CDR1 is SGHVS and CDR2 FQNEAQ. V shed 6 bases and J 3 bases; nucleotides not matched to a gene: 18. The CDR3, as DNA: TGTGCCAGCAGTTTAAGGACAGGGCGATCCTTAGTAGAAGAGACCCAGTACTTC. This sequence encodes CASSLRTGRSLVEETQYF.

V gene TRBV18 combines with J gene TRBJ2-1; a possible D gene is TRBD1 (6 bases). The CDR3 runs to 14 residues. V was cut by 5 bases and J by 4 bases, with 12 bases left in between. CDR1 is KGHSH, CDR2 LQKENI, per germline. The CDR3, as DNA: TGTGCCAGCTCAAAAGGAGGACAGTACAATGAGCAGTTCTTC. Amino acid sequence: CASSKGGQYNEQFF.

The gene calls are TRBV6-2 or TRBV6-3 and TRBJ2-5; 8 bases match TRBD2. The germline V gene has CDR1 MNHEY and CDR2 SVGEGT. CDR3 length: 14 residues. J was trimmed by 5 bases and V by 8 bases; bases with no gene match: 10. The CDR3 DNA reads TGTGCCAGCCAAGCCGGGGGGGCCAGGGAGACCCAGTACTTC. Its protein product is CASQAGGARETQYF.

This chain joins TRBV5-1 and TRBJ1-6; D is unresolved. Trimming took off 4 bases at V and 14 bases at J, with 13 bases between the two ends. Germline V gene sequence: CDR1 SGHRS, CDR2 YFSETQ. The CDR3 consists of 12 residues. CDR3 DNA: TGCGCCAGCAGCCCGGGGATTTTGTCCCTCCACTTT. Translating gives CASSPGILSLHF.

The chain joins TRBV30 to TRBJ2-3; D is unclear. Germline CDR1 is GTSNPN and CDR2 is SVGIG (reference sequence). Trimming took off 3 bases at V and 6 bases at J, with 7 bases between the two ends. There are 11 residues in the CDR3. The CDR3 DNA is TGTGCCTGGAGGAACTCGGATACGCAGTATTTT. As protein: CAWRNSDTQYF.

This chain joins TRBV20-1 and TRBJ2-7, with D perhaps TRBD1 (6 bases). Germline lookup yields CDR1 DFQATT and CDR2 SNEGSKA (reference sequence). CDR3 length: 12 residues. Trimming stripped 5 bases from V and 3 bases from J, with 11 bases between. In DNA form, the CDR3 reads TGCAGTGCTTCCGGACAGTTCTACGAGCAGTACTTC. It translates to CSASGQFYEQYF.

This clonotype was seen at least ten times. V gene TRBV5-1 combines with J gene TRBJ1-5, with TRBD1 matching over 9 bases. The CDR3 is made up of 14 amino acids. Germline trimming cut 1 base from V and 7 bases from J; bases unmatched to any gene: 3. In germline, CDR1 is SGHRS, CDR2 YFSETQ. CDR3 protein: CASSLTGGVQPQHF. The CDR3 DNA is TGCGCCAGCAGCTTGACAGGGGGCGTCCAGCCCCAGCATTTT.

A few counts support this clonotype. The J gene is TRBJ1-1, the V gene TRBV11-2; no firm D call. The germline V gene has CDR1 SGHAT and CDR2 FQNNGV. V was cut by 1 base and J by 11 bases, with 11 bases left in between. The CDR3 runs 12 residues. DNA for the CDR3: TGTGCCAGCAGCTTAGCCAGAGTTGAGGCTTTCTTT. Its translation is CASSLARVEAFF.

This clonotype was observed a handful of times. The chain employs TRBV23-1 and TRBJ2-5; TRBD1 agrees at 10 bases. TRBV23-1 is treated as an ORF (open reading frame) with a function not yet certain. With V trimmed by 2 bases and J by 6 bases, 6 bases remained unmatched. The CDR3 length is 15 residues. The CDR3 sequence: CASSQIGTGEQTQYF. Here the CDR3 DNA reads TGCGCCAGCAGTCAAATAGGGACAGGGGAACAGACCCAGTACTTC.

The chain couples TRBV6-1 to TRBJ2-5; TRBD2 aligns across 9 bases. V trimming: 2 bases; J trimming: 4 bases; junction bases outside the gene matches: 8. The CDR3 sequence is 16 residues long. CDR1 is MNHNS and CDR2 is SASEGT in the germline V gene. As DNA, the CDR3 is TGTGCCAGCAGTGAACTAGCGGGACCGCCCCGAGAGACCCAGTACTTC. It codes for CASSELAGPPRETQYF.

This clonotype was counted many times. The J gene is TRBJ2-1, the V gene TRBV6-2 or TRBV6-3; tentatively, D is TRBD2 (5 bases). The CDR3 has 12 amino acids. V lost 5 bases and J 9 bases, leaving 11 bases between the germline ends. Per the germline V gene, CDR1 is MNHEY and CDR2 is SVGEGT. The CDR3 spells CASSTGIGEQFF. The CDR3 nucleotides are TGTGCCAGCAGTACGGGGATTGGTGAGCAGTTCTTC.

The DNA for the CDR3 is TGTGCCATCAGCTACAGGGACAGTGGGAAAGAGACCCAGTACTTC. Its protein is CAISYRDSGKETQYF. V and J are TRBV10-3 and TRBJ2-5, with 7 bases that match TRBD1. The CDR3 is made up of 15 amino acids. V lost 6 bases, J lost 3 bases, and 10 bases stayed unmatched. Germline CDR1 is ENHRY and CDR2 is SYGVKD.

This clonotype was recorded a few times. The rearrangement joins TRBV25-1 to TRBJ2-1, with D hard to call. Germline V CDR1 and CDR2: MGHDK, SYGVNS. The ends were cut back, 7 bases at V and 0 bases at J, with 10 bases in the middle. This CDR3 spans 14 amino acids. CDR3 sequence: CASKDAGSYNEQFF. In DNA form, the CDR3 reads TGTGCCAGCAAGGATGCCGGCTCCTACAATGAGCAGTTCTTC.

The J gene is TRBJ1-6, the V gene TRBV20-1, with D uncertain. There are 16 residues in the CDR3. Trimming took off 3 bases at V and 9 bases at J, with 21 bases between the two ends. Germline V CDR1 and CDR2: DFQATT, SNEGSKA (reference sequence). The CDR3: CSASMGAEKTLSPLHF. The CDR3 DNA follows: TGCAGTGCTAGCATGGGTGCGGAGAAAACCCTTTCACCCCTCCACTTT.

This clonotype was observed many times. The J gene is TRBJ1-2, the V gene TRBV12-3 or TRBV12-4, with unresolved D. Trimming left V 6 bases short and J 4 bases short, with 6 bases between. There are 11 residues in the CDR3. CDR3 coding DNA: TGTGCCAGCAGCTCTGGCTATGGCTACACCTTC. Its translation is CASSSGYGYTF.

The genes are TRBV29-1 and TRBJ2-5, with TRBD1 matching 8 bases. Germline V gives CDR1 SQVTM, CDR2 ANQGSEA. This CDR3 region has 13 residues. The J segment lost 5 bases and the V segment lost 3 bases, leaving 5 bases of the junction unmatched. CDR3 residues: CSVDWGQVETQYF. CDR3 in DNA: TGCAGCGTTGACTGGGGACAGGTGGAGACCCAGTACTTC. The full variable domain, rest sourced from reference TRBV29-1 and TRBJ2-5, is SAVISQKPSRDICQRGTSLTIQCQVDSQVTMMFWYRQQPGQSLTLIATANQGSEATYESGFVIDKFPISRPNLTFSTLTVSNMSPEDSSIYLCSVDWGQVETQYFGPGTRLLVL.

The CDR3 protein is CASSWRHLSYNEQFF. The CDR3 DNA sequence: TGTGCCAGCAGTTGGAGGCACCTATCCTACAATGAGCAGTTCTTC. This sequence joins TRBV6-2 or TRBV6-3 and TRBJ2-1; D is perhaps TRBD2 (5 bases). From germline, CDR1 is MNHEY and CDR2 SVGEGT. The CDR3 covers 15 residues. V was clipped by 4 bases and J by 1 base, with 11 bases between them.

This clonotype was counted between two and nine times. The J gene is TRBJ2-1, the V gene TRBV7-2; 7 bases align to TRBD2. The V gene end was trimmed by 0 bases and the J gene end by 7 bases; junction bases not matched to a gene: 18. Germline V gene data show CDR1 as SGHTA and CDR2 as FQGNSA. This CDR3 is built from 19 residues. In nucleotides, the CDR3 is TGTGCCAGCAGCTTAGCTCGGGGGATAAGTGGCGGGAGACAGAATGAGCAGTTCTTC. Amino acid sequence: CASSLARGISGGRQNEQFF.

This chain uses TRBV12-5 with TRBJ2-1; D might be TRBD1 (6 bases). Germline CDR1 and CDR2: LGHNT and FRNRAP. The germline V and J ends were trimmed by 5 bases and 5 bases, with 19 bases remaining between them. CDR3 length: 16 residues. Here the CDR3 DNA reads TGTGCTAGTGGTCCAGTCATTCCGGACAGCAACAATGAGCAGTTCTTC. This sequence encodes CASGPVIPDSNNEQFF. The full variable domain, completed using reference TRBV12-5 and TRBJ2-1, is DARVTQTPRHKVTEMGQEVTMRCQPILGHNTVFWYRQTMMQGLELLAYFRNRAPLDDSGMPKDRFSAEMPDATLATLKIQPSEPRDSAVYFCASGPVIPDSNNEQFFGPGTRLTVL.